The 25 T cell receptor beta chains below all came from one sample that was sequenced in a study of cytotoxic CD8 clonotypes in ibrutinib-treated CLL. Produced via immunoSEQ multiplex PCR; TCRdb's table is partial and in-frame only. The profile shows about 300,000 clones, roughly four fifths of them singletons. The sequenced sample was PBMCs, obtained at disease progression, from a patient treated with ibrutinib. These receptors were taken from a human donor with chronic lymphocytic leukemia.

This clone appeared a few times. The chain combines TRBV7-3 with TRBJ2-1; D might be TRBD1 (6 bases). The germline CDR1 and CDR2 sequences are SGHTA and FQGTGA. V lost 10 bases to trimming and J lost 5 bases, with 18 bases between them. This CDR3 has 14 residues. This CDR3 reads CANPKRDTDNEQFF. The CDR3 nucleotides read TGTGCCAACCCAAAACGGGACACGGACAATGAGCAGTTCTTC.

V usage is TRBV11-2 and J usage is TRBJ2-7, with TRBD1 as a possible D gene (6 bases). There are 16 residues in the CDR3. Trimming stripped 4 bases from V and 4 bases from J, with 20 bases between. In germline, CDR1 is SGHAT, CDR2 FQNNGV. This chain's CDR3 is CASSSVRGAPLYEQYF. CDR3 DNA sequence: TGTGCCAGCAGCTCCGTCAGGGGCGCTCCACTGTACGAGCAGTACTTC. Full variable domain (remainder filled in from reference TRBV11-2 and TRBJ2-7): EAGVAQSPRYKIIEKRQSVAFWCNPISGHATLYWYQQILGQGPKLLIQFQNNGVVDDSQLPKDRFSAERLKGVDSTLKIQPAKLEDSAVYLCASSSVRGAPLYEQYFGPGTRLTVT.

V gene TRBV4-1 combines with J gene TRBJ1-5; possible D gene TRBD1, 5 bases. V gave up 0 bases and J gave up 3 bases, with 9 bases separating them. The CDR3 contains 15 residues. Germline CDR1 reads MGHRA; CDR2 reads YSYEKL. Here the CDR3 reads CASSQEQAFNQPQHF. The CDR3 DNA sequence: TGCGCCAGCAGCCAAGAACAGGCTTTCAATCAGCCCCAGCATTTT.

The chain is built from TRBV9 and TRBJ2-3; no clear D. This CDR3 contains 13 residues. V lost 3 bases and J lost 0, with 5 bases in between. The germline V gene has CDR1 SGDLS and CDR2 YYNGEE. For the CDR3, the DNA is TGTGCCAGCAGCGAGGCTAGCACAGATACGCAGTATTTT. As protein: CASSEASTDTQYF.

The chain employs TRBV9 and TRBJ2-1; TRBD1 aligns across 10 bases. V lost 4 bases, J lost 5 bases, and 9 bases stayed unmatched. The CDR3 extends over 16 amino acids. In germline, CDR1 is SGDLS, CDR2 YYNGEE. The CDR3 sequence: CASSPTGDRGDNEQFF. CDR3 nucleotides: TGTGCCAGCAGCCCTACAGGGGACAGGGGAGACAATGAGCAGTTCTTC. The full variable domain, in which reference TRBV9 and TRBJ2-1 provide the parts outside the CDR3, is DSGVTQTPKHLITATGQRVTLRCSPRSGDLSVYWYQQSLDQGLQFLIQYYNGEERAKGNILERFSAQQFPDLHSELNLSSLELGDSALYFCASSPTGDRGDNEQFFGPGTRLTVL.

CDR3 amino acids: CASSLGIDPAGGELFF. The CDR3 DNA follows: TGTGCCAGCAGCTTAGGGATAGACCCAGCAGGGGGGGAGCTGTTTTTT. J is TRBJ2-2 and V is TRBV7-2; the D gene is possibly TRBD1 (5 bases). Germline values: CDR1 SGHTA, CDR2 FQGNSA. This CDR3 comprises 16 residues. With 1 base removed from V and 8 bases from J, the gap between germline ends came to 17 bases.

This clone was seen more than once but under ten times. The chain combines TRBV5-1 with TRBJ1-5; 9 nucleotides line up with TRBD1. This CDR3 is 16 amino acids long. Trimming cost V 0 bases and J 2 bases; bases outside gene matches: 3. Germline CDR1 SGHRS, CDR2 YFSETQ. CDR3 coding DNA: TGCGCCAGCAGCTTGGGGGACAGGGATGGCAATCAGCCCCAGCATTTT. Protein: CASSLGDRDGNQPQHF.

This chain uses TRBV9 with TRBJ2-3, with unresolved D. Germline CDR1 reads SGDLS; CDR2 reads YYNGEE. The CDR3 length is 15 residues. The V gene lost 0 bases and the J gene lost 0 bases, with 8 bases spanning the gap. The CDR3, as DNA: TGTGCCAGCAGCGTAGGTGCGGTTAGCACAGATACGCAGTATTTT. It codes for CASSVGAVSTDTQYF.

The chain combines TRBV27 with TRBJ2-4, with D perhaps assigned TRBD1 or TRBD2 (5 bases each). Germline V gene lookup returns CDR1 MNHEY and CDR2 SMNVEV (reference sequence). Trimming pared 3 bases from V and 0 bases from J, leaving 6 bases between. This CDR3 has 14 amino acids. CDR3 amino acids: CASSFGGAKNIQYF. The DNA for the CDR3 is TGTGCCAGCAGTTTTGGGGGAGCCAAAAACATTCAGTACTTC.

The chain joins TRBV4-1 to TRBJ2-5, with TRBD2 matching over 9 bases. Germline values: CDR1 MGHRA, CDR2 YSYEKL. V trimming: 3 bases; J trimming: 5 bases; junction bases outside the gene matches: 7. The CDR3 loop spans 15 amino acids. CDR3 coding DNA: TGCGCCAGCAGCCAGAGCGGGGGGACGGGGGAGACCCAGTACTTC. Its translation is CASSQSGGTGETQYF.

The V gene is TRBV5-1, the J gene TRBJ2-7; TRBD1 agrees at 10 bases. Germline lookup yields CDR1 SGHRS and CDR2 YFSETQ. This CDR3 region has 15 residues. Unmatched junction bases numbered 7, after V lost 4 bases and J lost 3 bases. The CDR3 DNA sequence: TGCGCCAGCAGCCCGGGACAGGGGTCGAGCTACGAGCAGTACTTC. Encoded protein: CASSPGQGSSYEQYF.

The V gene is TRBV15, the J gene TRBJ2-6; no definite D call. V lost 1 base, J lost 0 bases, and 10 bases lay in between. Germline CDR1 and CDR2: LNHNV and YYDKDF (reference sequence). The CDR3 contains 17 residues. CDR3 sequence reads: CATSRGRGDSGANVLTF. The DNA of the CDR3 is TGTGCCACCAGCAGAGGGCGCGGAGACTCTGGGGCCAACGTCCTGACTTTC.

The CDR3 region has the DNA TGTGCCAGCAGCTACACAGGATCTACATACTACGAGCAGTACTTC. Its protein is CASSYTGSTYYEQYF. This chain joins TRBV27 and TRBJ2-7; TRBD1 is a possible D gene (5 bases). Trimming stripped 6 bases from V and 3 bases from J, with 18 bases between. The CDR3 spans 15 residues. Per the germline V gene, CDR1 is MNHEY and CDR2 is SMNVEV (reference sequence).

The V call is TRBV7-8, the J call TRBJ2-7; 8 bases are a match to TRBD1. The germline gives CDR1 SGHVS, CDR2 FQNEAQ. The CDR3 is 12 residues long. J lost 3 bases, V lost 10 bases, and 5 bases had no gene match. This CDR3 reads CAIQGGGYEQYF. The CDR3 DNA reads TGTGCCATACAGGGGGGTGGCTACGAGCAGTACTTC.

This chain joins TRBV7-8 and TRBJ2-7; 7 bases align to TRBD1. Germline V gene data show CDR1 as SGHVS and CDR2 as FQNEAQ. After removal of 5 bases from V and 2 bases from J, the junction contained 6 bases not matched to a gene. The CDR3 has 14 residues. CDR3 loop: CASSPDRTTYEQYF. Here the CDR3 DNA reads TGTGCCAGCAGCCCGGACAGGACAACCTACGAGCAGTACTTC.

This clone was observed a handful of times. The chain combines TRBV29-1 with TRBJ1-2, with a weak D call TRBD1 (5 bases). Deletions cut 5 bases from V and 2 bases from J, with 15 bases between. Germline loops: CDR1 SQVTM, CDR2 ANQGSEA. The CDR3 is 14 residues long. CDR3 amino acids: CSVRQGLANYGYTF. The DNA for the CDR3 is TGCAGCGTTCGGCAGGGCCTCGCCAACTATGGCTACACCTTC.

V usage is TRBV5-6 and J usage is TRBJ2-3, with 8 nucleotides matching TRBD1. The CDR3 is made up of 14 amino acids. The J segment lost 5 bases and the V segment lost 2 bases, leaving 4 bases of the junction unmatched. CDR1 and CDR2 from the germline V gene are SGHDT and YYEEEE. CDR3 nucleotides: TGTGCCAGCAGCTTCGGGACAGGTTTAGATACGCAGTATTTT. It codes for CASSFGTGLDTQYF.

The CDR3 DNA is TGTGCTAGTGGAAAGGCCTACGAGCAGTACTTC. This translates into CASGKAYEQYF. The V gene is TRBV12-5, the J gene TRBJ2-7; unclear D gene. The V gene's germline CDR1 is LGHNT and CDR2 FRNRAP. The ends were cut back, 6 bases at V and 2 bases at J, with 5 bases in the middle. The CDR3 is 11 residues long.

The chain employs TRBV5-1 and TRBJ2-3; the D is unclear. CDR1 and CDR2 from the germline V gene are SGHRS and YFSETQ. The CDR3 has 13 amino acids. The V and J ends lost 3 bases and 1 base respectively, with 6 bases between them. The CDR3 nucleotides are TGCGCCAGCAGCTACAGTGGCACAGATACGCAGTATTTT. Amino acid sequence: CASSYSGTDTQYF. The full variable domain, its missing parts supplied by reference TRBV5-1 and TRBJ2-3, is KAGVTQTPRYLIKTRGQQVTLSCSPISGHRSVSWYQQTPGQGLQFLFEYFSETQRNKGNFPGRFSGRQFSNSRSEMNVSTLELGDSALYLCASSYSGTDTQYFGPGTRLTVL.

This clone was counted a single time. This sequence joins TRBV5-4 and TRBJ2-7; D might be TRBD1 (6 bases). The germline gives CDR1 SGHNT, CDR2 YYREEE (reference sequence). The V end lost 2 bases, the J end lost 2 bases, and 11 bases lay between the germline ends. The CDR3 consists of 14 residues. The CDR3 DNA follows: TGTGCCAGCAGCTTTGTGGGGGCCACCTACGAGCAGTACTTC. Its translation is CASSFVGATYEQYF.

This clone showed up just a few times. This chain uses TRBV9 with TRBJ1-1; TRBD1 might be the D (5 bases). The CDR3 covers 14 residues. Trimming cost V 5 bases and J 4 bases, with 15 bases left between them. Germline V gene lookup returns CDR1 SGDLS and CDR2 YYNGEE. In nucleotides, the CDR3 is TGTGCCAGCAGTGAGTGGGGGGGTACCACTGAAGCTTTCTTT. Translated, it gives CASSEWGGTTEAFF.

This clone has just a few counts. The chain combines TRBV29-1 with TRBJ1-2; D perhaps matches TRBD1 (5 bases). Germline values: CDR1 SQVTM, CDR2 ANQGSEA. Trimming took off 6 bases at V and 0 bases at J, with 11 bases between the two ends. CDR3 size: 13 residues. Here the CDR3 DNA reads TGCAGCGTCGGACACGGAGCTAACTATGGCTACACCTTC. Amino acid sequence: CSVGHGANYGYTF.

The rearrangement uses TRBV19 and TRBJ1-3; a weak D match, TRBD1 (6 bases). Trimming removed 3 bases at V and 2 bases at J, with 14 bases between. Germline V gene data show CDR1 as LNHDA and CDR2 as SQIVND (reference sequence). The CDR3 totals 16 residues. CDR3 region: CASSMTLWTAGNTIYF. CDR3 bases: TGTGCCAGTAGTATGACCCTCTGGACAGCTGGAAACACCATATATTTT.

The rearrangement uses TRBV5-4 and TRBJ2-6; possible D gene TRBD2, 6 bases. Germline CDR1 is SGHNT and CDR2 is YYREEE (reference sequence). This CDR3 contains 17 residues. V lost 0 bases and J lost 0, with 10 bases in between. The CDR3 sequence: CASSLDWEVSGANVLTF. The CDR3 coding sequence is TGTGCCAGCAGCTTGGACTGGGAGGTCTCTGGGGCCAACGTCCTGACTTTC.

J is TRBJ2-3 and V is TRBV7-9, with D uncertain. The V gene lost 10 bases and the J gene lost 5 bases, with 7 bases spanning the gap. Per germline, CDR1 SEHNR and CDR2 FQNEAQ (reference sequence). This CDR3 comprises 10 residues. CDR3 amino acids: CATHIDTQYF. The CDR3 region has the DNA TGTGCCACCCACATAGATACGCAGTATTTT. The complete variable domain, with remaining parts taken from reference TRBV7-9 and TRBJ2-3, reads DTGVSQNPRHKITKRGQNVTFRCDPISEHNRLYWYRQTLGQGPEFLTYFQNEAQLEKSRLLSDRFSAERPKGSFSTLEIQRTEQGDSAMYLCATHIDTQYFGPGTRLTVL.